These 29 T cell receptor beta chains share one sample of origin, sequenced in a study of T cell repertoires in cytomegalovirus infection. No cognate antigen is known for these TCRs. Using its own MiXCR run on the reads, TCRdb lists one record per CDR3 protein. The sample consists of approximately 1,000,000 distinct CDR3 sequences, 31% of them appearing once. The material sequenced was cultured CD8+ T cells from PBMCs, taken from culture after CMV antigen stimulation. Source of these receptors: a human donor in good health (CMV status not recorded). Some clones in this sample may be carry-over from other donors' samples.

The rearrangement joins TRBV18 to TRBJ1-2; D unclear. CDR3 length: 14 residues. Per the germline V gene, CDR1 is KGHSH and CDR2 is LQKENI. V was clipped by 1 base and J by 4 bases, with 10 bases between them. The CDR3 nucleotides read TGTGCCAGCTCACCACACTTCAGGTCCTATGGCTACACCTTC. It codes for CASSPHFRSYGYTF. The full variable domain, completed using reference TRBV18 and TRBJ1-2, is NAGVMQNPRHLVRRRGQEARLRCSPMKGHSHVYWYRQLPEEGLKFMVYLQKENIIDESGMPKERFSAEFPKEGPSILRIQQVVRGDSAAYFCASSPHFRSYGYTFGSGTRLTVV.

The chain is built from TRBV6-5 and TRBJ2-1, with 9 bases matching TRBD2. Germline CDR1 reads MNHEY; CDR2 reads SVGAGI. Unmatched junction bases numbered 11, after V lost 6 bases and J lost 8 bases. This CDR3 is 15 amino acids long. The CDR3 bases are TGTGCCAGCAGAGTTTTCGCGGGGGGGCTCCATGAGCAGTTCTTC. Amino acid sequence: CASRVFAGGLHEQFF.

The chain joins TRBV7-3 to TRBJ2-5; D perhaps matches TRBD1 (6 bases). Germline V gives CDR1 SGHTA, CDR2 FQGTGA. Between the trimmed V and J ends, which lost 3 bases and 7 bases, there was a span of 18 bases. There are 15 residues in the CDR3. The CDR3 reads CASSLGAGGEWTQYF. The CDR3, as DNA: TGTGCCAGCAGCTTGGGGGCAGGTGGAGAGTGGACCCAGTACTTC.

There are a few counts of this clonotype. This chain connects TRBV28 to TRBJ1-2; the match to TRBD1 covers 8 bases. V lost 7 bases to trimming and J lost 6 bases; unmatched junction nucleotides: 7. The germline gives CDR1 MDHEN, CDR2 SYDVKM. The CDR3 is 13 residues long. The CDR3 sequence: CASTWTGWDGYTF. The CDR3, as DNA: TGTGCCAGCACCTGGACAGGGTGGGATGGCTACACCTTC.

The chain recombines TRBV2 with TRBJ1-2; D unclear. Germline assignment: CDR1 SNHLY and CDR2 FYNNEI. V gave up 7 bases and J gave up 2 bases, with 11 bases separating them. The CDR3 is 13 residues long. CDR3 in DNA: TGTGCCAGCACTGACACCTCGAACTATGGCTACACCTTC. This encodes CASTDTSNYGYTF. The complete variable domain, with remaining parts taken from reference TRBV2 and TRBJ1-2, reads EPEVTQTPSHQVTQMGQEVILRCVPISNHLYFYWYRQILGQKVEFLVSFYNNEISEKSEIFDDQFSVERPDGSNFTLKIRSTKLEDSAMYFCASTDTSNYGYTFGSGTRLTVV.

The chain uses TRBV7-6 and TRBJ2-1; the match to TRBD2 covers 12 bases. CDR3 length: 17 residues. The germline gives CDR1 SGHVS, CDR2 FNYEAQ. The V and J ends lost 2 bases and 8 bases, in that order; junction bases with no gene match: 10. CDR3 nucleotides: TGTGCCAGCAGCTTAAGGGCTAGCGGGGGGGTTTACTATGAGCAGTTCTTC. It codes for CASSLRASGGVYYEQFF. The whole variable domain, filled in from reference TRBV7-6 and TRBJ2-1, reads GAGVSQSPRYKVTKRGQDVALRCDPISGHVSLYWYRQALGQGPEFLTYFNYEAQQDKSGLPNDRFSAERPEGSISTLTIQRTEQRDSAMYRCASSLRASGGVYYEQFFGPGTRLTVL.

This clonotype was counted between two and nine times. The V gene is TRBV6-5, the J gene TRBJ2-5, with a weak D call TRBD1 (6 bases). Germline CDR1 is MNHEY and CDR2 is SVGAGI. V lost 4 bases and J lost 3, with 15 bases in between. The length of the CDR3 is 15 residues. For the CDR3, the DNA is TGTGCCAGCAGTTCATCAGGGGAGCGTGAAGAGACCCAGTACTTC. It is translated as CASSSSGEREETQYF.

V usage is TRBV27 and J usage is TRBJ1-3, with 7 bases fitting TRBD1. The CDR3 has 15 amino acids. CDR1 is MNHEY and CDR2 is SMNVEV in the germline V gene (reference sequence). The junction had 3 bases not matched to a gene; V was cut back by 2 bases and J by 2 bases. In DNA form, the CDR3 reads TGTGCCAGCAGTTTAAGGACAGGACCTGGAAACACCATATATTTT. Its translation is CASSLRTGPGNTIYF.

V is TRBV6-6 and J is TRBJ2-7; D not certain. Trimming pared 0 bases from V and 0 bases from J, leaving 15 bases between. CDR1 is MNHNY, CDR2 SVGAGI, per germline (reference sequence). This CDR3 contains 17 residues. CDR3 sequence: CASSYSNKGRSSYEQYV. As DNA, the CDR3 is TGTGCCAGCAGTTACTCGAACAAGGGAAGAAGCTCCTACGAGCAGTACGTC.

The chain uses TRBV6-1 and TRBJ1-5; D ambiguous. Deletions cut 2 bases from V and 1 base from J, with 15 bases between. Germline assignment: CDR1 MNHNS and CDR2 SASEGT. The length of the CDR3 is 17 residues. The CDR3 protein is CASSELIVRRSNQPQHF. The DNA for the CDR3 is TGTGCCAGCAGTGAATTAATCGTCCGGAGAAGCAATCAGCCCCAGCATTTT.

The gene calls are TRBV6-5 and TRBJ2-2; D is possibly TRBD2 (6 bases). CDR3 length equals 14 residues. CDR1 and CDR2 (germline): MNHEY, SVGAGI. Trimming removed 6 bases at V and 7 bases at J, with 15 bases between. This CDR3 reads CASRGGFGGGELFF. The DNA of the CDR3 is TGTGCCAGCAGGGGGGGTTTCGGCGGCGGGGAGCTGTTTTTT.

Ten or more counts support this clonotype. J is TRBJ2-7 and V is TRBV7-2; D possibly corresponds to TRBD2 (5 bases). There are 13 residues in the CDR3. The V gene's germline CDR1 is SGHTA and CDR2 FQGNSA. V lost 5 bases, J lost 5 bases, and 13 bases lay in between. CDR3 region: CASSEGIRNEQYV. For the CDR3, the DNA is TGTGCCAGCAGCGAGGGTATTCGGAACGAGCAGTACGTC.

J is TRBJ1-1 and V is TRBV6-1; D is unclear. V lost 8 bases and J 3 bases, leaving 13 bases between the germline ends. Germline lookup yields CDR1 MNHNS and CDR2 SASEGT. CDR3 length: 13 residues. The CDR3 reads CASGSFWDTEAFF. DNA for the CDR3: TGTGCCAGCGGCTCCTTTTGGGACACTGAAGCTTTCTTT.

This chain joins TRBV7-6 and TRBJ2-1, with D possibly being TRBD1 (8 bases). V shed 4 bases and J shed 9 bases, with 22 bases lying between them. The CDR3 consists of 16 residues. The germline V gene has CDR1 SGHVS and CDR2 FNYEAQ. The CDR3 loop reads CASSSRTGPGGGEQFF. The CDR3 DNA follows: TGTGCCAGCAGCTCGCGGACAGGGCCCGGCGGGGGTGAGCAGTTCTTC.

On this clonotype itself: One end of the junction is discordant with germline, which a read error may explain. The chain employs TRBV4-1 and TRBJ2-7, with D hard to call. The CDR3 has 13 residues. Germline V gene data show CDR1 as MGHRA and CDR2 as YSYEKL. The CDR3 DNA reads as TGCGCCAGCAGCCAAGGTTCCATGAGCCCGGCCACCTTC. It specifies CASSQGSMSPATF.

The chain recombines TRBV7-9 with TRBJ2-1, with TRBD1 matching over 11 bases. V shed 5 bases and J 7 bases; nucleotides not matched to a gene: 10. The germline CDR1 and CDR2 sequences are SEHNR and FQNEAQ (reference sequence). This CDR3 is 16 amino acids long. In DNA, the CDR3 is TGTGCCAGCAGCACGCCCCGGGACAGGGGGAGTAATGAGCAGTTCTTC. Translation: CASSTPRDRGSNEQFF.

Only one count was recorded for this clonotype. The J gene is TRBJ2-7, the V gene TRBV2; 10 nucleotides agree with TRBD2. Unmatched junction bases numbered 3, after V lost 3 bases and J lost 7 bases. CDR3 length equals 13 residues. Germline CDR1 is SNHLY and CDR2 is FYNNEI. CDR3 in DNA: TGTGCCAGCAGTGATCTAGCGGGGGATGAGCAGTACTTC. Its protein is CASSDLAGDEQYF.

CDR3 sequence (DNA): TGTGCCAGCAGCTTGACCCCTAGCGGGAGCACAGATACGCAGTATTTT. It codes for CASSLTPSGSTDTQYF. The rearrangement joins TRBV5-6 to TRBJ2-3; 8 bases line up with TRBD2. Germline values: CDR1 SGHDT, CDR2 YYEEEE. After removal of 1 base from V and 0 bases from J, the junction contained 4 bases not matched to a gene. The CDR3 is 16 residues long.

The chain employs TRBV27 and TRBJ1-1; a weak D match, TRBD1 (5 bases). V was trimmed by 7 bases and J by 1 base, leaving 16 bases between them. The CDR3 spans 15 residues. The germline V gene encodes CDR1 MNHEY and CDR2 SMNVEV (reference sequence). Here the CDR3 reads CASTPTAGTNTEAFF. The DNA for the CDR3 is TGTGCCAGCACCCCTACCGCGGGGACGAACACTGAAGCTTTCTTT.

Comment on this clonotype: Just one base apart from a much larger clone, this may be a read error. The V gene is TRBV7-4, the J gene TRBJ1-2; tentative D call: TRBD1 (6 bases). The V end lost 4 bases, the J end lost 8 bases, and 17 bases lay between the germline ends. The CDR3 sequence is 14 residues long. Germline CDR1 is SGHVT and CDR2 is SQSDAQ. CDR3 sequence reads: CASSSGQGTLGYTF. CDR3 DNA sequence: TGTGCCAGCAGCTCGGGGCAGGGGACACTCGGCTACACCTTC.

This clonotype was seen more than once but under ten times. The chain employs TRBV7-9 and TRBJ2-7; D not resolved. CDR1 is SEHNR and CDR2 is FQNEAQ in the germline V gene (reference sequence). Trimming left V 5 bases short and J 0 bases short, with 11 bases between. This CDR3 spans 14 amino acids. CDR3 region: CASSPSSNSYEQYF. The CDR3 bases are TGTGCCAGCAGCCCGTCGTCCAACTCCTACGAGCAGTACTTC.

This clonotype was picked up a small number of times. The chain is built from TRBV5-1 and TRBJ2-1, with 9 bases fitting TRBD2. This CDR3 has 16 amino acids. Germline-derived CDR1 and CDR2 are SGHRS and YFSETQ. The V gene end was trimmed by 1 base and the J gene end by 5 bases; junction bases not matched to a gene: 7. The CDR3 DNA follows: TGCGCCAGCAGCTTGCTCAGCGGGGGGCCCAACAATGAGCAGTTCTTC. Translated: CASSLLSGGPNNEQFF.

The V and J genes are TRBV27 and TRBJ1-4; 10 bases agree with TRBD1. The germline V gene encodes CDR1 MNHEY and CDR2 SMNVEV (reference sequence). V lost 5 bases to trimming and J lost 5 bases; unmatched junction nucleotides: 5. The CDR3 covers 15 residues. The CDR3 sequence is CASSHRQGANEKLFF. CDR3 DNA sequence: TGTGCCAGCAGTCACCGACAGGGGGCGAATGAAAAACTGTTTTTT.

There are many counts of this clonotype. The rearrangement links TRBV7-6 to TRBJ2-1; 7 bases agree with TRBD2. CDR1 is SGHVS and CDR2 is FNYEAQ in the germline V gene. With V trimmed by 5 bases and J by 9 bases, 13 bases remained unmatched. The CDR3 totals 15 residues. The CDR3 region is CASSERTAWGGEQFF. As DNA, the CDR3 is TGTGCCAGCAGCGAAAGGACGGCTTGGGGGGGTGAGCAGTTCTTC.

This clonotype was detected a few times. The chain is built from TRBV4-1 and TRBJ2-1; a possible D gene is TRBD2 (6 bases). The V gene's germline CDR1 is MGHRA and CDR2 YSYEKL. The CDR3 is 16 residues long. V was shortened by 3 bases and J by 2 bases, with 14 bases between the two germline ends. CDR3 sequence reads: CASSHEGLSPYNEQFF. The CDR3 DNA reads as TGCGCCAGCAGCCACGAGGGACTGTCCCCCTACAATGAGCAGTTCTTC.

The V and J genes are TRBV28 and TRBJ2-2; 10 bases map to TRBD2. The length of the CDR3 is 16 residues. With V trimmed by 3 bases and J by 5 bases, 6 bases remained unmatched. Per the germline V gene, CDR1 is MDHEN and CDR2 is SYDVKM. CDR3 in DNA: TGTGCCAGCAGTTTGGTAGCGGGGGGCGGAACCGGGGAGCTGTTTTTT. It translates to CASSLVAGGGTGELFF. Based on the CDR3 plus reference TRBV28 and TRBJ2-2, the full variable domain is DVKVTQSSRYLVKRTGEKVFLECVQDMDHENMFWYRQDPGLGLRLIYFSYDVKMKEKGDIPEGYSVSREKKERFSLILESASTNQTSMYLCASSLVAGGGTGELFFGEGSRLTVL.

The rearrangement links TRBV25-1 to TRBJ2-5; 9 bases are a match to TRBD1. V shed 3 bases, J shed 1 base, and the junction held 3 bases outside the gene matches. The CDR3 is 15 amino acids. Per germline, CDR1 MGHDK and CDR2 SYGVNS. The CDR3 sequence: CASSEGTGSQETQYF. The CDR3 bases are TGTGCCAGCAGTGAGGGGACAGGGTCCCAAGAGACCCAGTACTTC.

This clonotype was counted ten times or more. The chain carries TRBV6-5 and TRBJ2-7; D perhaps matches TRBD1 (5 bases). The germline V gene encodes CDR1 MNHEY and CDR2 SVGAGI. With 6 bases removed from V and 6 bases from J, the gap between germline ends came to 15 bases. The CDR3 is 13 residues long. DNA for the CDR3: TGTGCCAGCAGCCTTCTCCAGGGTTTCGAGCAGTACTTC. This gives the protein CASSLLQGFEQYF.

This clonotype was observed many times. The chain uses TRBV12-3 or TRBV12-4 and TRBJ2-3; TRBD2 agrees at 8 bases. J gave up 2 bases and V 6 bases, and 13 bases lay outside the gene matches. This CDR3 has 17 amino acids. In DNA form, the CDR3 reads TGTGCCAGCAGCCCTCAGGGAGCGGGGGCGTACACAGATACGCAGTATTTT. It specifies CASSPQGAGAYTDTQYF.